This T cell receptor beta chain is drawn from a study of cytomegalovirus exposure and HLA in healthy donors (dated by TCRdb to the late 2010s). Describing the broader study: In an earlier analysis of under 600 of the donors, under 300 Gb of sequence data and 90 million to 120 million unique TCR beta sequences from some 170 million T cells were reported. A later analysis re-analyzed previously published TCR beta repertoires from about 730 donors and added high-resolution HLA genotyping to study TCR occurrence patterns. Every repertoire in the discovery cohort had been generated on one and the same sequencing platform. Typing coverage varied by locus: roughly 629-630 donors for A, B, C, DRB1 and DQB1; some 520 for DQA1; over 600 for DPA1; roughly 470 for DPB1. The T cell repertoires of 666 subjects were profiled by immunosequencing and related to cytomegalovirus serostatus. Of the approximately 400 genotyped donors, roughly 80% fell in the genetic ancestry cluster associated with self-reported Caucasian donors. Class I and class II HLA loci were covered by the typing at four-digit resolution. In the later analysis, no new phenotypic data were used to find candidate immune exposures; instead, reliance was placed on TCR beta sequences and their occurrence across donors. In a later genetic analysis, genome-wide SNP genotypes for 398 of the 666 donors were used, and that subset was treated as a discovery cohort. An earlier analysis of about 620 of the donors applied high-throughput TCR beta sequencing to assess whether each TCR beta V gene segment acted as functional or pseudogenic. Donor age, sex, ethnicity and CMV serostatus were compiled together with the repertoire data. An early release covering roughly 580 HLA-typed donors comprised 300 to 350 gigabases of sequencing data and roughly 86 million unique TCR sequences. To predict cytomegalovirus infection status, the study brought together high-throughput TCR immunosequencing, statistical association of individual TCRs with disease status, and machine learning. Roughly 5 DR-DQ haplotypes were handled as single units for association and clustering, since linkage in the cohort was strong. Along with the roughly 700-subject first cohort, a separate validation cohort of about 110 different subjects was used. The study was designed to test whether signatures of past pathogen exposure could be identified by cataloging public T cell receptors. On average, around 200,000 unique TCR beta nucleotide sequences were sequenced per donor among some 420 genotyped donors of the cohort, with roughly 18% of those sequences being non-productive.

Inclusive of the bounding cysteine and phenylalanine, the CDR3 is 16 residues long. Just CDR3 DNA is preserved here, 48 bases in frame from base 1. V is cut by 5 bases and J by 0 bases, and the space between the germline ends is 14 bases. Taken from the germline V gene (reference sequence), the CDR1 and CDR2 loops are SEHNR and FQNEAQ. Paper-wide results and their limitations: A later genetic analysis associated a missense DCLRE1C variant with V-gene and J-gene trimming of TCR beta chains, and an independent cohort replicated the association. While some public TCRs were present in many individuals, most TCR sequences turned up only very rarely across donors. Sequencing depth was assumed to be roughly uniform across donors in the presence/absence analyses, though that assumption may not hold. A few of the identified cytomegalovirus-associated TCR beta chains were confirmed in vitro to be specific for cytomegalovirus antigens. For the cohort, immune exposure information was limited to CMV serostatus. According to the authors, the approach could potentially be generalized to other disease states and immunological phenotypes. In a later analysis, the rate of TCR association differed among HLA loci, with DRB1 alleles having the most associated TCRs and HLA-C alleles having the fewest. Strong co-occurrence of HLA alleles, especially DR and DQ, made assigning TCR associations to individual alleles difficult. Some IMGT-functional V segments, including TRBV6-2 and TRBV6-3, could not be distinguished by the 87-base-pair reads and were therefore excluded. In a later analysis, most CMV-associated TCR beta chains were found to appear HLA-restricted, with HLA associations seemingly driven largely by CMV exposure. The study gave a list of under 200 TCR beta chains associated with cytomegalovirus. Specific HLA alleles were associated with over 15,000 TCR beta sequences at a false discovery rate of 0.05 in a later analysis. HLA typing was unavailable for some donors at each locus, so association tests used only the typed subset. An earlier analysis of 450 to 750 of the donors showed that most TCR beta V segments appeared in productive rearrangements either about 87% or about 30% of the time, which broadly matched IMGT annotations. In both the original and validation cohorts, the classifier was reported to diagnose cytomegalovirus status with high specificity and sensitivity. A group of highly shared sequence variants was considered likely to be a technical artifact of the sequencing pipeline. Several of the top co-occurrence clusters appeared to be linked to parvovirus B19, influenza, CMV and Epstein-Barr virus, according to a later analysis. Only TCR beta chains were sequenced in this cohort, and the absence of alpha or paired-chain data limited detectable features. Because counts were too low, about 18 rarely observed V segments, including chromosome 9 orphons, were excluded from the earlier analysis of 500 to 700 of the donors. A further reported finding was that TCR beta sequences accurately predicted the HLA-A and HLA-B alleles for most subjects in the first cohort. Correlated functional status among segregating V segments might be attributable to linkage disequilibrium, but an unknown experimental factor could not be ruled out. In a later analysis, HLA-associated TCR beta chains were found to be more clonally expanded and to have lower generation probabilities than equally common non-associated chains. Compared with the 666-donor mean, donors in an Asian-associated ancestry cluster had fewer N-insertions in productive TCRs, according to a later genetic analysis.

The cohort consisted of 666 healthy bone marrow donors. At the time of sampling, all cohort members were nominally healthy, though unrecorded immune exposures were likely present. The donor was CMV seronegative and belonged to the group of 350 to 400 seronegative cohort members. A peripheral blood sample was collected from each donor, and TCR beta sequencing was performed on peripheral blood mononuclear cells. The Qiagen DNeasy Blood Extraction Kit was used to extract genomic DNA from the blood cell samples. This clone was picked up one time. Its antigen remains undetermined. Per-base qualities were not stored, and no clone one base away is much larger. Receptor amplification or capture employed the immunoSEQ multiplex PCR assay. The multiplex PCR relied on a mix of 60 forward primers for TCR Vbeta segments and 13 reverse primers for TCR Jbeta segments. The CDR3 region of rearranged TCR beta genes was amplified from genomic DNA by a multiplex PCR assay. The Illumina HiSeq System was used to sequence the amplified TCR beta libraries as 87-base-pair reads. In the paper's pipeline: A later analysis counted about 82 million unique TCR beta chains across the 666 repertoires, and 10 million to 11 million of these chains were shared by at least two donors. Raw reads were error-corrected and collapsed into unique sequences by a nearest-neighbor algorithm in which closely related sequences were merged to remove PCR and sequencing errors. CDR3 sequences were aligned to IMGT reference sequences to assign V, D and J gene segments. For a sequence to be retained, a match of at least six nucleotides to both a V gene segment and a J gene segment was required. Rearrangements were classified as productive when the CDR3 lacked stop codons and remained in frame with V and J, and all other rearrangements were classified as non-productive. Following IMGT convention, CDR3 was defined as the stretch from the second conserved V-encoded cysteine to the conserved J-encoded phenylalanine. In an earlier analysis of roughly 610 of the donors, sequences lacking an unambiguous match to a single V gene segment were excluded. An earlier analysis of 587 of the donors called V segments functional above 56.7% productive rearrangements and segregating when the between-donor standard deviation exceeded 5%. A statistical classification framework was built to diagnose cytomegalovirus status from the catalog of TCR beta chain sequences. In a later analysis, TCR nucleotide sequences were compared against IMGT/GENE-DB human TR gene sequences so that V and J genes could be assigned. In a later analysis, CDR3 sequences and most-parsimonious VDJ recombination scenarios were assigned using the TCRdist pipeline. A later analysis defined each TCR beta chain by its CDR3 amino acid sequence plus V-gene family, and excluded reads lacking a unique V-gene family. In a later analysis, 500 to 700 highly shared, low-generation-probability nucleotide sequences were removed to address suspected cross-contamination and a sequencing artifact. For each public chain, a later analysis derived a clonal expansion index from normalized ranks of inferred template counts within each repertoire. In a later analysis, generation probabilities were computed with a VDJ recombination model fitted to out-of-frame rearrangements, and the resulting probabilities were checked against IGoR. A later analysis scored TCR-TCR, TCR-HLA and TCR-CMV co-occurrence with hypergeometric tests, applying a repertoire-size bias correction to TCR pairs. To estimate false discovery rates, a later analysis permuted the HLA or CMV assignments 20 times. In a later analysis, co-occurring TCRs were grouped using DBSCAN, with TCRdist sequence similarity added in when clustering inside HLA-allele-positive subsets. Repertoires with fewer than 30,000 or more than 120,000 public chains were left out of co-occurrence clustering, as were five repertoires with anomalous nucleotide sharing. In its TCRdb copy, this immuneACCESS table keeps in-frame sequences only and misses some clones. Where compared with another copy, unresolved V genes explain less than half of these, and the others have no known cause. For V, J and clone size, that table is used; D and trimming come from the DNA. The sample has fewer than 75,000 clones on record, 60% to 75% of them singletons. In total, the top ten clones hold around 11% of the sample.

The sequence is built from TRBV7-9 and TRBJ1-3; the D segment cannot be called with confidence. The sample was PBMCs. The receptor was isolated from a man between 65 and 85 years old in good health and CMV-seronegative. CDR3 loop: CASSQDRRGSGNTIYF. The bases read TGTGCCAGCAGCCAAGACCGACGAGGCTCTGGAAACACCATATATTTT.